A single sample gave rise to the 3 T cell receptor beta chains below, sequenced in a study of regulatory T cells in long-lasting Graves disease. Documented time point: newly diagnosed GD, antithyroid drugs for less than 3 months. The TCR library was made from RNA extracted from PBMCs. iRepertoire HTBI primers and Arm-PCR of CDR3 regions built TCR beta libraries. TCRdb fed the multiplex PCR reads into MiXCR, producing one record per CDR3 protein. The data hold 550,000 to 600,000 distinct CDR3 sequences, with more than 15% observed a single time. These sequences were also reported in another study, on T cells in Graves' hyperthyroidism and ophthalmopathy.

Here the sequenced sample was peripheral blood mononuclear cells (PBMCs), taken at new diagnosis, from a patient treated with antithyroid drugs. The receptors were gathered from a man aged 18 to 30 with Graves disease.

The chain uses TRBV27 and TRBJ1-6; no clear D gene. Germline V gives CDR1 MNHEY, CDR2 SMNVEV (reference sequence). Trimming pared 4 bases from V and 7 bases from J, leaving 11 bases between. The CDR3 loop spans 14 amino acids. This CDR3 reads CASSSDGSNSPLHF. In nucleotides, the CDR3 is TGTGCCAGCAGTTCGGACGGATCCAATTCACCCCTCCACTTT.

This clonotype was found many times. This sequence joins TRBV10-3 and TRBJ2-1; D unresolved. Germline CDR1 ENHRY, CDR2 SYGVKD. The CDR3 is 15 residues long. Deletions cut 1 base from V and 1 base from J, with 8 bases between. The CDR3 nucleotides are TGTGCCATCAGTGAGTTGGGCGGATCCTACAATGAGCAGTTCTTC. It specifies CAISELGGSYNEQFF.

Of note for this clonotype: One end of the junction does not line up with germline, which may come from a read error. The CDR3 sequence is CAGSDPSSEAFF. In DNA, the CDR3 is TGCGCCGGCAGTGATCCGTCCTCTGAAGCTTTCTTT. The chain recombines TRBV10-2 with TRBJ1-1, with D unclear. Germline lookup yields CDR1 WSHSY and CDR2 SAAADI. CDR3 length: 12 residues.